This TCR beta chain was observed in a study of identical twins. Germline lookup yields CDR1 KGHDR and CDR2 SFDVKD. The CDR3 loop spans 19 amino acids. TCRdb used MiXCR to reprocess the 5' RACE reads, holding one entry per CDR3 protein. The repertoire holds roughly 1.6 million distinct CDR3 sequences, with under 35% as singletons. General observations from the study: Weaker excess twin sharing was observed in beta out-of-frame sequences. Without tracking the same donors, conclusions rested on cross-sectional statistical analysis. The authors noted that invariant MAIT and iNKT cells could partly confound zero-insertion analyses.

This clonotype has a single count. Its target is not known. The junction differs from germline at one of its ends, possibly a read error. The clonotype originates from a newborn girl in good health. The chain links TRBV24-1 to TRBJ2-1, with 13 positions matching TRBD2. Source material: cord blood. The CDR3 bases are TGTGCCACCAGTGATGACCCGACTAGCGGGAGGAGCTCCTACAATGAGCAGTTATTC. It codes for CATSDDPTSGRSSYNEQLF.